This passage covers 21 T cell receptor beta chains from one sample sequenced in a study of blood T cell repertoires in COVID-19. The assay was immunoSEQ multiplex PCR, and TCRdb's table has in-frame clones only and misses some. The sample carries over 300,000 clones, roughly 85% recorded once. The sample taken for sequencing was PBMCs or T cells enriched from blood (not recorded which). Every receptor here comes from a man younger than 45 who had recovered from COVID-19.

The V gene is TRBV7-8, the J gene TRBJ2-5; 7 bases match TRBD1. The junction had 12 bases not matched to a gene; V was cut back by 1 base and J by 7 bases. From germline, CDR1 is SGHVS and CDR2 FQNEAQ. The CDR3 has 16 amino acids. The CDR3 sequence: CASSLVLARGGVTQYF. The CDR3 DNA follows: TGTGCCAGCAGCTTAGTGTTGGCGAGAGGGGGCGTGACCCAGTACTTC.

This clone was picked up one time. V usage is TRBV5-1 and J usage is TRBJ1-1; D gene ambiguous. V was pared by 2 bases and J by 1 base, with 15 bases between. Germline CDR1 SGHRS, CDR2 YFSETQ. The length of the CDR3 is 16 residues. In DNA, the CDR3 is TGCGCCAGCAGCTTCCAAGCGGGGAGATCGAACACTGAAGCTTTCTTT. Translating gives CASSFQAGRSNTEAFF.

The genes are TRBV7-2 and TRBJ1-2; D is possibly TRBD1 (5 bases). The CDR3 has 14 residues. The V end lost 5 bases, the J end lost 7 bases, and 17 bases lay between the germline ends. Germline V gene sequence: CDR1 SGHTA, CDR2 FQGNSA. The CDR3 reads CASSQTVTAVGYTF. The CDR3 region has the DNA TGTGCCAGCAGCCAAACGGTGACAGCCGTTGGCTACACCTTC.

Regarding this clone: Other nucleotide sequences in the sample specify the same CDR3. The chain recombines TRBV19 with TRBJ1-4; D gene ambiguous. V dropped 11 bases and J dropped 0 bases, with 10 bases sitting between them. CDR1 is LNHDA and CDR2 is SQIVND in the germline V gene (reference sequence). This CDR3 is 13 amino acids long. The CDR3 DNA sequence: TGTGCCTCCCGGGGAGCAACTAATGAAAAACTGTTTTTT. It translates to CASRGATNEKLFF.

V and J are TRBV24-1 and TRBJ2-7; the match to TRBD1 covers 9 bases. This CDR3 contains 15 residues. Trimming removed 4 bases from V and 6 bases from J; junction bases left unmatched: 9. Germline assignment: CDR1 KGHDR and CDR2 SFDVKD. CDR3 coding DNA: TGTGCCACCAGTGAATCCCGGGACAGGGCTGGCGAGCAGTACTTC. Translation gives CATSESRDRAGEQYF.

This sequence joins TRBV11-1 and TRBJ2-7; 10 positions agree with TRBD2. With 8 bases clipped from V and 2 bases from J, the junction kept 9 bases outside the gene matches. This CDR3 is 15 amino acids long. Germline lookup yields CDR1 SGHAT and CDR2 FQDESV (reference sequence). CDR3 coding DNA: TGTGCCAGCGAATTTAGCGGGGGGCCTCCCTACGAGCAGTACTTC. Translating it yields CASEFSGGPPYEQYF.

The chain combines TRBV29-1 with TRBJ2-7; D is possibly TRBD1 (6 bases). The CDR3 length is 16 residues. Trimming removed 4 bases at V and 5 bases at J, with 24 bases between. Germline CDR1 SQVTM, CDR2 ANQGSEA. CDR3 sequence: CSVAYSSRDKTNEQYF. The CDR3 DNA is TGCAGCGTTGCCTACTCCAGCCGGGACAAAACCAACGAGCAGTACTTC.

This clone showed up just once. V usage is TRBV6-5 and J usage is TRBJ1-6; D possibly corresponds to TRBD1 (6 bases). This CDR3 has 13 amino acids. Trimming stripped 11 bases from V and 4 bases from J, with 12 bases between. Germline CDR1 MNHEY, CDR2 SVGAGI. CDR3 sequence: CAGSQGYNSPLHF. The CDR3 DNA reads TGTGCCGGGTCACAGGGTTATAATTCACCCCTCCACTTT.

The gene calls are TRBV6-4 and TRBJ2-1; TRBD2 aligns across 7 bases. CDR1 is MRHNA, CDR2 SNTAGT, per germline. The CDR3 runs 15 residues. Unmatched junction bases numbered 8, after V lost 4 bases and J lost 5 bases. CDR3 DNA sequence: TGTGCCAGCAGTGTGGGGGGGGGAGTCCACAATGAGCAGTTCTTC. Translating gives CASSVGGGVHNEQFF.

This rearrangement joins TRBV3-1 (or the pseudogene TRBV3-2) to TRBJ1-1, with 8 bases identical to TRBD1. With 4 bases clipped from V and 5 bases from J, the junction kept 3 bases outside the gene matches. The CDR3 length is 13 residues. Germline V gives CDR1 LGHDT, CDR2 YNNKEL (reference sequence). The DNA for the CDR3 is TGTGCCAGCAGCCGGACAGGGAAGACTGAAGCTTTCTTT. Residues: CASSRTGKTEAFF.

This clone was recorded once. The chain employs TRBV7-9 and TRBJ2-3, with 7 bases matching TRBD1. The CDR3 loop spans 15 amino acids. Germline assignment: CDR1 SEHNR and CDR2 FQNEAQ (reference sequence). V gave up 4 bases and J gave up 2 bases; unmatched junction bases: 6. The CDR3 DNA follows: TGTGCCAGCAGCTCGCGACAGGGTTACACAGATACGCAGTATTTT. Its protein product is CASSSRQGYTDTQYF.

This chain uses TRBV30 with TRBJ2-5; D remains unclear. Trimming left V 3 bases short and J 4 bases short, with 15 bases between. In germline, CDR1 is GTSNPN, CDR2 SVGIG (reference sequence). This CDR3 spans 14 amino acids. CDR3 coding DNA: TGTGCCTGGAGCCGAACGGGTTTACTAGAGACCCAGTACTTC. This translates into CAWSRTGLLETQYF.

This chain connects TRBV4-1 to TRBJ1-1, with a possible D match to TRBD1 (6 bases). CDR1 is MGHRA, CDR2 YSYEKL, per germline. With 2 bases removed from V and 0 bases from J, the gap between germline ends came to 10 bases. The CDR3 loop spans 15 amino acids. The CDR3 is CASSQQTGMNTEAFF. The CDR3 bases are TGCGCCAGCAGCCAACAAACAGGGATGAACACTGAAGCTTTCTTT.

Only one count was recorded for this clone. The chain uses TRBV5-1 and TRBJ2-1; D is perhaps TRBD2 (6 bases). The CDR3 is 17 amino acids. The V gene's germline CDR1 is SGHRS and CDR2 YFSETQ. The V end lost 4 bases, the J end lost 3 bases, and 20 bases lay between the germline ends. This CDR3 is CASSPNPGGGGYNEQFF. DNA of the CDR3: TGCGCCAGCAGCCCGAACCCTGGGGGAGGAGGCTACAATGAGCAGTTCTTC.

The genes are TRBV2 and TRBJ2-4; a weak D match, TRBD2 (6 bases). Germline values: CDR1 SNHLY, CDR2 FYNNEI. There are 14 residues in the CDR3. Trimming took off 6 bases at V and 6 bases at J, with 15 bases between the two ends. DNA of the CDR3: TGTGCCAGCAGATTCGGGGGAGGAGGAAACATTCAGTACTTC. Protein sequence: CASRFGGGGNIQYF.

The chain recombines TRBV27 with TRBJ1-1; no firm D call. The CDR3 totals 13 residues. V lost 4 bases and J 2 bases, leaving 8 bases between the germline ends. Germline V CDR1 and CDR2: MNHEY, SMNVEV (reference sequence). CDR3 sequence (DNA): TGTGCCAGCAGTTGGGCAGGAAACACTGAAGCTTTCTTT. This sequence encodes CASSWAGNTEAFF.

Written as DNA, the CDR3 is TGCAGCGTTGAAAAGGACAGGGGGACGAGCACTGAAGCTTTCTTT. Its translation: CSVEKDRGTSTEAFF. V gene TRBV29-1 combines with J gene TRBJ1-1; 10 bases align to TRBD1. The CDR3 has 15 amino acids. V shed 2 bases, J shed 4 bases, and the junction held 7 bases outside the gene matches. Germline loops: CDR1 SQVTM, CDR2 ANQGSEA.

V usage is TRBV7-9 and J usage is TRBJ1-1; 8 bases are a match to TRBD1. Germline V gives CDR1 SEHNR, CDR2 FQNEAQ (reference sequence). V was pared by 0 bases and J by 2 bases, with 2 bases of the junction left unmatched. This CDR3 region has 15 residues. CDR3 DNA sequence: TGTGCCAGCAGCTTAGCGGGACAGGTAAACACTGAAGCTTTCTTT. This translates into CASSLAGQVNTEAFF.

This clone came up a few times. The sample carries other DNA sequences with the same CDR3. The J gene is TRBJ1-1, the V gene TRBV12-3 or TRBV12-4; D remains ambiguous. This CDR3 comprises 13 residues. V gave up 2 bases and J gave up 2 bases, with 6 bases separating them. The CDR3 here is CASSLRVNTEAFF. The CDR3 region has the DNA TGTGCCAGCAGTTTACGGGTTAACACTGAAGCTTTCTTT.

V and J are TRBV6-5 and TRBJ1-6; D is unclear. Trimming removed 10 bases at V and 8 bases at J, with 18 bases between. The V gene's germline CDR1 is MNHEY and CDR2 SVGAGI. The length of the CDR3 is 14 residues. CDR3 coding DNA: TGTGCCACCCAATTTGGGAGGGCGGATTCACCCCTCCACTTT. Translated: CATQFGRADSPLHF.

This chain joins TRBV24-1 and TRBJ1-2, with D uncertain. CDR1 and CDR2 from the germline V gene are KGHDR and SFDVKD. There are 14 residues in the CDR3. Trimming removed 1 base at V and 1 base at J, with 6 bases between. CDR3 protein: CATSDFTDNYGYTF. CDR3 bases: TGTGCCACCAGTGATTTTACAGATAACTATGGCTACACCTTC.